Following are 24 T cell receptor beta chains from one sample sequenced in a study of blood T cell repertoires in COVID-19. Using immunoSEQ multiplex PCR, the repertoire was profiled, and TCRdb retains in-frame clones only, with some absent. Of under 300,000 clones in the sample, 75% to 90% are singletons; the top ten hold roughly 2.3%. The sample comprised PBMCs or T cells enriched from blood (not recorded which). Receptors originate from a young woman who had recovered from COVID-19.

The chain is built from TRBV28 and TRBJ1-2; no reliable D call. Germline V gene data show CDR1 as MDHEN and CDR2 as SYDVKM. This CDR3 comprises 13 residues. With 9 bases removed from V and 2 bases from J, the gap between germline ends came to 13 bases. CDR3 region: CASTRIQNYGYTF. CDR3 nucleotides: TGTGCCAGTACACGGATACAGAACTATGGCTACACCTTC.

The chain carries TRBV29-1 and TRBJ2-7; D may be TRBD2 (6 bases). Germline V gene lookup returns CDR1 SQVTM and CDR2 ANQGSEA. This CDR3 is 12 amino acids long. V lost 1 base, J lost 7 bases, and 11 bases lay in between. CDR3: CSVEGVAGEQYF. CDR3 DNA: TGCAGCGTTGAAGGTGTTGCGGGGGAGCAGTACTTC.

The V and J genes are TRBV4-1 and TRBJ2-1; 7 bases agree with TRBD1. V lost 3 bases and J lost 0; bases outside the gene matches: 5. CDR3 size: 16 residues. Per germline, CDR1 MGHRA and CDR2 YSYEKL. The CDR3 bases are TGCGCCAGCAGCCAGAGCCGGGACAGCTCCTACAATGAGCAGTTCTTC. This gives the protein CASSQSRDSSYNEQFF.

This sequence joins TRBV5-6 and TRBJ1-2; D not certain. The CDR3 runs to 15 residues. The V end lost 4 bases, the J end lost 0 bases, and 13 bases lay between the germline ends. The germline gives CDR1 SGHDT, CDR2 YYEEEE. In nucleotides, the CDR3 is TGTGCCAGCAGCCCGGACCCGGGAACTAACTATGGCTACACCTTC. It yields the protein CASSPDPGTNYGYTF.

This sequence joins TRBV7-6 and TRBJ2-5, with a tentative D call TRBD2 (6 bases). This CDR3 has 16 amino acids. Per germline, CDR1 SGHVS and CDR2 FNYEAQ. Trimming removed 1 base from V and 4 bases from J, with 16 bases in between. CDR3 nucleotides: TGTGCCAGCAGCTTAGTAGGAACGGGGGTCGGAGAGACCCAGTACTTC. Translation gives CASSLVGTGVGETQYF.

The chain recombines TRBV5-1 with TRBJ1-1; D possibly corresponds to TRBD1 (5 bases). This CDR3 spans 14 amino acids. V was clipped by 4 bases and J by 3 bases, with 13 bases between them. The germline CDR1 and CDR2 sequences are SGHRS and YFSETQ. In DNA form, the CDR3 reads TGCGCCAGCAGCCCGCAGGGATCGTACACTGAAGCTTTCTTT. This codes for CASSPQGSYTEAFF.

V usage is TRBV27 and J usage is TRBJ1-3; no definite D call. Germline-derived CDR1 and CDR2 are MNHEY and SMNVEV (reference sequence). The V and J ends lost 2 bases and 0 bases respectively, with 11 bases between them. There are 16 residues in the CDR3. CDR3 region: CASSLMVAYSGNTIYF. The CDR3, as DNA: TGTGCCAGCAGTTTAATGGTAGCCTACTCTGGAAACACCATATATTTT.

The rearrangement uses TRBV5-1 and TRBJ1-4, with a possible D match to TRBD1 (6 bases). The CDR3 is 16 residues long. Germline V gene sequence: CDR1 SGHRS, CDR2 YFSETQ. V lost 3 bases to trimming and J lost 6 bases, with 18 bases between them. CDR3 nucleotide sequence: TGCGCCAGCAGCTGGGACGGCGGGGGCGTTGATGAAAAACTGTTTTTT. As protein: CASSWDGGGVDEKLFF.

This chain uses TRBV4-1 with TRBJ1-2; D ambiguous. Trimming removed 1 base from V and 6 bases from J, with 24 bases in between. The CDR3 extends over 18 amino acids. Germline assignment: CDR1 MGHRA and CDR2 YSYEKL. The CDR3 coding sequence is TGCGCCAGCAGCCAAGCGAAGACGGGATTCCCCTATCGGGATGGCTACACCTTC. Residues: CASSQAKTGFPYRDGYTF.

V is TRBV9 and J is TRBJ2-7; 11 bases are shared with TRBD2. J lost 7 bases, V lost 3 bases, and 15 bases had no gene match. The CDR3 extends over 17 amino acids. Germline V gene lookup returns CDR1 SGDLS and CDR2 YYNGEE. CDR3 in amino acids: CASSGRILAGGPEEQYF. The CDR3 DNA is TGTGCCAGCAGCGGAAGAATATTAGCGGGGGGGCCCGAAGAGCAGTACTTC.

This clone was recorded once. The V call is TRBV7-9, the J call TRBJ2-5, with 9 bases aligning to TRBD1. Losses at the gene ends were 0 bases for V and 4 bases for J; bases not matched to a gene: 6. The germline V gene has CDR1 SEHNR and CDR2 FQNEAQ (reference sequence). The CDR3 runs to 16 residues. The CDR3 region has the DNA TGTGCCAGCAGCTTAGCGGTGACAGGGGGGAGAGAGACCCAGTACTTC. Translating it yields CASSLAVTGGRETQYF.

The chain uses TRBV3-1 (or the pseudogene TRBV3-2) and TRBJ1-1, with D perhaps TRBD1 (6 bases). The V and J ends lost 4 bases and 5 bases respectively, with 17 bases between them. The germline gives CDR1 LGHDT, CDR2 YNNKEL (reference sequence). This CDR3 comprises 15 residues. The CDR3: CASSPNRVSRTEAFF. DNA of the CDR3: TGTGCCAGCAGCCCAAACAGGGTCTCGCGGACTGAAGCTTTCTTT.

V is TRBV1 and J is TRBJ2-3; TRBD2 is the table's D call, not checked against the DNA. TRBV1 is deemed a pseudogene. The CDR3 extends over 17 amino acids. The CDR3 is CTSSQALAGGSADTQYF. The CDR3 DNA reads TGCACCAGCAGCCAAGCGCTAGCGGGGGGGTCGGCAGATACGCAGTATTTT.

The chain is built from TRBV10-1 and TRBJ1-1; 7 bases match TRBD1. V dropped 6 bases and J dropped 1; count of bases not matched to a gene: 2. Germline CDR1 and CDR2: WNHNN and SYGVQD (reference sequence). This CDR3 spans 13 amino acids. CDR3 region: CASRQGQNTEAFF. CDR3 coding DNA: TGCGCCAGCAGACAGGGGCAGAACACTGAAGCTTTCTTT.

J is TRBJ2-2 and V is TRBV9, with 10 bases matching TRBD2. V shed 0 bases, J shed 4 bases, and the junction held 3 bases outside the gene matches. Germline V gene lookup returns CDR1 SGDLS and CDR2 YYNGEE. CDR3 size: 16 residues. The DNA for the CDR3 is TGTGCCAGCAGCGTAGATAAGCGGGGGGGCACCGGGGAGCTGTTTTTT. This codes for CASSVDKRGGTGELFF.

This chain links TRBV5-1 with TRBJ1-4; D is unresolved. The V end was cut by 0 bases, the J end by 4 bases, with 10 bases between. There are 15 residues in the CDR3. Germline CDR1 and CDR2: SGHRS and YFSETQ. CDR3 sequence: CASSLGLSGNEKLFF. The CDR3 DNA sequence: TGCGCCAGCAGCTTGGGTTTAAGCGGTAATGAAAAACTGTTTTTT.

This chain links TRBV28 with TRBJ1-5; unclear D gene. Between the trimmed V and J ends, which lost 6 bases and 1 base, there was a span of 13 bases. Germline-derived CDR1 and CDR2 are MDHEN and SYDVKM. The CDR3 consists of 15 residues. DNA of the CDR3: TGTGCCAGCAGCCAGCGACGCCTGAGCAATCAGCCCCAGCATTTT. Its translation: CASSQRRLSNQPQHF.

V gene TRBV5-1 combines with J gene TRBJ1-5, with unresolved D. Germline CDR1 reads SGHRS; CDR2 reads YFSETQ. This CDR3 comprises 15 residues. Trimming took 5 bases from V and 0 from J, leaving 12 bases between them. The CDR3 DNA follows: TGCGCCAGCAGAAATTCCCCCCATAGCAATCAGCCCCAGCATTTT. It codes for CASRNSPHSNQPQHF. Variable domain in full (rest from reference TRBV5-1 and TRBJ1-5): KAGVTQTPRYLIKTRGQQVTLSCSPISGHRSVSWYQQTPGQGLQFLFEYFSETQRNKGNFPGRFSGRQFSNSRSEMNVSTLELGDSALYLCASRNSPHSNQPQHFGDGTRLSIL.

V usage is TRBV4-2 and J usage is TRBJ2-5, with D maybe TRBD1 (6 bases). The CDR3 is made up of 18 amino acids. Looked up from germline, CDR1 is LGHNA and CDR2 is YNFKEQ. V was shortened by 0 bases and J by 5 bases, with 22 bases between the two germline ends. The CDR3, as DNA: TGTGCCAGCAGCCAAGAAGTAGTGGGTGGCAGAGGACAGGAGACCCAGTACTTC. It codes for CASSQEVVGGRGQETQYF.

The chain has TRBV6-2 or TRBV6-3 and TRBJ1-1, with a weak D call TRBD1 (5 bases). CDR3 length equals 18 residues. Germline lookup yields CDR1 MNHEY and CDR2 SVGEGT. Deletions cut 2 bases from V and 0 bases from J, with 19 bases between. The CDR3 DNA sequence: TGTGCCAGCAGTTACATCCCGGGCGGGGCCCACATGAACACTGAAGCTTTCTTT. It specifies CASSYIPGGAHMNTEAFF.

The genes are TRBV5-1 and TRBJ2-3, with unresolved D. The CDR3 length is 15 residues. Trimming cost V 0 bases and J 4 bases, with 12 bases left between them. Germline V CDR1 and CDR2: SGHRS, YFSETQ. CDR3 protein: CASSLAGLDPDTQYF. In DNA, the CDR3 is TGCGCCAGCAGCTTGGCCGGTCTAGACCCAGATACGCAGTATTTT.

This clone was seen just once. This chain joins TRBV5-1 and TRBJ2-2, with 15 positions matching TRBD2. Germline assignment: CDR1 SGHRS and CDR2 YFSETQ. This CDR3 has 19 amino acids. Trimming at V came to 3 bases and at J to 7 bases, leaving 13 bases not matched to a gene. The CDR3 nucleotides are TGCGCCAGCAGCTCCGGACTAGCGGGGGGGCAGGGCCCTCTCGGGGAGCTGTTTTTT. This encodes CASSSGLAGGQGPLGELFF.

The V gene is TRBV18, the J gene TRBJ1-1; D gene uncertain. CDR3 length: 14 amino acids. Germline V gene sequence: CDR1 KGHSH, CDR2 LQKENI. V lost 3 bases, J lost 2 bases, and 10 bases lay in between. The CDR3 spells CASSPSLPNTEAFF. The CDR3 DNA follows: TGTGCCAGCTCACCGAGCCTGCCCAACACTGAAGCTTTCTTT.

The chain combines TRBV28 with TRBJ1-2; TRBD1 agrees at 12 bases. This CDR3 is built from 16 residues. Germline-derived CDR1 and CDR2 are MDHEN and SYDVKM. V lost 1 base and J lost 2; bases outside the gene matches: 2. CDR3 amino acids: CASSLSGTGGNYGYTF. The CDR3 DNA reads as TGTGCCAGCAGTTTATCCGGGACAGGGGGCAACTATGGCTACACCTTC.